Listed below are T cell receptor beta chains from one sample, sequenced in a study of T cells after yellow fever vaccination. TCRdb analysed the 5' RACE reads with MiXCR anew, one entry per CDR3 protein. In the table there are 80,000 to 100,000 distinct CDR3 sequences, under 6.5% of which are singletons. This specimen was CD8+ T cells sorted from PBMCs, taken 10 days after the yellow fever booster vaccination. The receptor source for this set is a man between 18 and 35 years old who received the YFV17D yellow fever vaccine. The CDR3 runs from the conserved cysteine through the conserved F or W. The D gene is left open where the match is weak. Some rows mark clone size as missing; the rest say once, few, many or name a class of expanded clone.

CDR3aa: CSVEPAIIGDRETQYF
CDR3nt: TGCAGCGTTGAACCCGCCATCATCGGGGATCGGGAGACCCAGTACTTC
v_gene: TRBV29-1
d_gene: NA
j_gene: TRBJ2-5
abundance: many

CDR3aa: CASSLWGFNQPQHF
CDR3nt: TGTGCCAGCAGCTTGTGGGGGTTCAATCAGCCCCAGCATTTT
v_gene: TRBV5-5
d_gene: NA
j_gene: TRBJ1-5
abundance: few

CDR3aa: CASSQSLEVSETQYF
CDR3nt: TGCGCCAGCAGCCAGTCACTAGAGGTGTCAGAGACCCAGTACTTC
v_gene: TRBV4-3
d_gene: NA
j_gene: TRBJ2-5
abundance: few

CDR3aa: CASSARAGESDTQYF
CDR3nt: TGTGCCAGCAGTGCGCGGGCGGGGGAGTCAGATACGCAGTATTTT
v_gene: TRBV2
d_gene: TRBD2
j_gene: TRBJ2-3
abundance: many

CDR3aa: CASSPKAYVVAGKETQYF
CDR3nt: TGTGCCAGCTCACCGAAGGCCTACGTGGTAGCGGGGAAAGAGACCCAGTACTTC
v_gene: TRBV18
d_gene: TRBD2
j_gene: TRBJ2-5
abundance: medium-sized

CDR3aa: CAISRDRPYEQYF
CDR3nt: TGTGCCATCAGTCGGGACAGACCCTACGAGCAGTACTTC
v_gene: TRBV10-3
d_gene: TRBD1
j_gene: TRBJ2-7
abundance: NA

CDR3aa: CASSLMGVGTDTQYF
CDR3nt: TGTGCCAGCAGTTTAATGGGGGTGGGCACAGATACGCAGTATTTT
v_gene: TRBV12-3/TRBV12-4
d_gene: NA
j_gene: TRBJ2-3
abundance: NA

CDR3aa: CASSLAQGEAYEQYF
CDR3nt: TGTGCCAGCAGCTTAGCGCAGGGGGAGGCCTACGAGCAGTACTTC
v_gene: TRBV7-9
d_gene: NA
j_gene: TRBJ2-7
abundance: many

CDR3aa: CASSISGGEFNEQFF
CDR3nt: TGTGCCAGTAGTATTAGCGGGGGAGAGTTTAATGAGCAGTTCTTC
v_gene: TRBV19
d_gene: TRBD2
j_gene: TRBJ2-1
abundance: many

CDR3aa: CASSQKITGELFF
CDR3nt: TGCGCCAGCAGCCAGAAAATCACCGGGGAGCTGTTTTTT
v_gene: TRBV5-1
d_gene: NA
j_gene: TRBJ2-2
abundance: NA

CDR3aa: CASSHSTGELFF
CDR3nt: TGTGCCAGCAGCCATTCCACCGGGGAGCTGTTTTTT
v_gene: TRBV7-9
d_gene: NA
j_gene: TRBJ2-2
abundance: many

CDR3aa: CATSDNERGGLDEQFF
CDR3nt: TGTGCCACCAGTGACAACGAGCGGGGGGGCCTGGATGAGCAGTTCTTC
v_gene: TRBV24-1
d_gene: TRBD2
j_gene: TRBJ2-1
abundance: NA

CDR3aa: CASSYSGGRSSYNSPLHF
CDR3nt: TGTGCCAGCAGTTACTCGGGGGGCAGGAGCTCCTATAATTCACCCCTCCACTTT
v_gene: TRBV6-5
d_gene: NA
j_gene: TRBJ1-6
abundance: few

CDR3aa: CATANVPDSPLHF
CDR3nt: TGTGCCACCGCCAACGTCCCGGATTCACCCCTCCACTTT
v_gene: TRBV6-6
d_gene: NA
j_gene: TRBJ1-6
abundance: few

CDR3aa: CASSLRTYEQYF
CDR3nt: TGTGCCAGCAGTCTGCGGACCTACGAGCAGTACTTC
v_gene: TRBV6-2/TRBV6-3
d_gene: NA
j_gene: TRBJ2-7
abundance: few

CDR3aa: CASSYAGTGELFF
CDR3nt: TGTGCCAGCAGTTACGCGGGCACCGGGGAGCTGTTTTTT
v_gene: TRBV6-6
d_gene: NA
j_gene: TRBJ2-2
abundance: few

CDR3aa: CASSQVGFRTTNNEQFF
CDR3nt: TGCGCCAGCAGCCAAGTTGGGTTTAGGACTACCAACAATGAGCAGTTCTTC
v_gene: TRBV4-1
d_gene: NA
j_gene: TRBJ2-1
abundance: many

CDR3aa: CASSPDKNEQYF
CDR3nt: TGTGCCAGCAGCCCCGACAAAAACGAGCAGTACTTC
v_gene: TRBV6-5
d_gene: NA
j_gene: TRBJ2-7
abundance: NA

CDR3aa: CASSYRLAGVGNEQFF
CDR3nt: TGTGCCAGTAGTTACCGACTAGCGGGGGTAGGCAATGAGCAGTTCTTC
v_gene: TRBV19
d_gene: TRBD2
j_gene: TRBJ2-1
abundance: few

CDR3aa: CASSQRRNRDRGLNEQFF
CDR3nt: TGCGCCAGCAGCCAGCGACGCAACCGGGACAGGGGACTTAATGAGCAGTTCTTC
v_gene: TRBV4-3
d_gene: TRBD1
j_gene: TRBJ2-1
abundance: NA

CDR3aa: CASSYGGSLNTEAFF
CDR3nt: TGTGCCAGCAGTTACGGCGGCAGCTTGAACACTGAAGCTTTCTTT
v_gene: TRBV6-5
d_gene: NA
j_gene: TRBJ1-1
abundance: NA

CDR3aa: CASRGTGKTGELFF
CDR3nt: TGCGCCAGCAGAGGGACAGGGAAGACCGGGGAGCTGTTTTTT
v_gene: TRBV10-2
d_gene: TRBD1
j_gene: TRBJ2-2
abundance: few

CDR3aa: CASSLSLQGQPQHF
CDR3nt: TGTGCCAGCAGTTTATCCTTACAGGGACAGCCCCAGCATTTT
v_gene: TRBV27
d_gene: NA
j_gene: TRBJ1-5
abundance: NA

CDR3aa: CASSLWGVGVDEQFF
CDR3nt: TGTGCCAGCAGCTTATGGGGAGTGGGGGTGGATGAGCAGTTCTTC
v_gene: TRBV7-8
d_gene: NA
j_gene: TRBJ2-1
abundance: few

CDR3aa: CAWFHPSGGPDTQYF
CDR3nt: TGTGCCTGGTTTCACCCTAGCGGGGGGCCAGATACGCAGTATTTT
v_gene: TRBV30
d_gene: TRBD2
j_gene: TRBJ2-3
abundance: few

CDR3aa: CASSPGTSGAKEDTQYF
CDR3nt: TGCGCCAGCAGCCCCGGGACTAGCGGGGCGAAGGAAGATACGCAGTATTTT
v_gene: TRBV5-1
d_gene: TRBD2
j_gene: TRBJ2-3
abundance: few

CDR3aa: CASSQDPPSGYNEQFF
CDR3nt: TGCGCCAGCAGCCAAGATCCTCCTAGCGGTTACAATGAGCAGTTCTTC
v_gene: TRBV4-1
d_gene: TRBD2
j_gene: TRBJ2-1
abundance: NA

CDR3aa: CASSPPQGVTYTF
CDR3nt: TGTGCCAGCAGCCCCCCGCAGGGGGTAACCTACACCTTC
v_gene: TRBV7-2
d_gene: TRBD1
j_gene: TRBJ1-2
abundance: NA

CDR3aa: CASSLIESVSSYNEQFF
CDR3nt: TGCGCCAGCAGCCTGATAGAGTCCGTTAGCTCCTACAATGAGCAGTTCTTC
v_gene: TRBV4-1
d_gene: NA
j_gene: TRBJ2-1
abundance: NA

CDR3aa: CATTKWGERSTEAFF
CDR3nt: TGTGCCACTACGAAGTGGGGAGAAAGAAGCACTGAAGCTTTCTTT
v_gene: TRBV6-5
d_gene: NA
j_gene: TRBJ1-1
abundance: NA

CDR3aa: CASSFKRVVNTEAFF
CDR3nt: TGTGCCAGCAGTTTCAAGCGGGTGGTGAACACTGAAGCTTTCTTT
v_gene: TRBV6-2/TRBV6-3
d_gene: NA
j_gene: TRBJ1-1
abundance: few

CDR3aa: CASSFLTGELFF
CDR3nt: TGTGCCAGCAGTTTCCTTACCGGGGAGCTGTTTTTT
v_gene: TRBV12-3/TRBV12-4
d_gene: NA
j_gene: TRBJ2-2
abundance: few

CDR3aa: CASSAGTSYSDTQYF
CDR3nt: TGTGCCAGCAGCGCCGGGACTAGCTATTCAGATACGCAGTATTTT
v_gene: TRBV6-1
d_gene: TRBD2
j_gene: TRBJ2-3
abundance: few

CDR3aa: CASSHPGQGTYEQYF
CDR3nt: TGCGCCAGCAGCCATCCGGGACAGGGGACCTACGAGCAGTACTTC
v_gene: TRBV4-3
d_gene: TRBD1
j_gene: TRBJ2-7
abundance: NA

CDR3aa: CASSLLNRVESEQYF
CDR3nt: TGTGCCAGCAGTTTATTGAACAGGGTTGAGTCCGAGCAGTACTTC
v_gene: TRBV27
d_gene: NA
j_gene: TRBJ2-7
abundance: many

CDR3aa: CASSLDSYNSPLHF
CDR3nt: TGTGCCAGCAGCTTAGACAGTTATAATTCACCCCTCCACTTT
v_gene: TRBV7-9
d_gene: NA
j_gene: TRBJ1-6
abundance: few

CDR3aa: CASSLADYRDEQFF
CDR3nt: TGTGCCAGCAGCTTAGCGGACTACAGGGATGAGCAGTTCTTC
v_gene: TRBV5-6
d_gene: NA
j_gene: TRBJ2-1
abundance: NA

CDR3aa: CASSYPEGRWETQYF
CDR3nt: TGTGCCAGCAGTTATCCCGAGGGGCGCTGGGAGACCCAGTACTTC
v_gene: TRBV6-6
d_gene: NA
j_gene: TRBJ2-5
abundance: NA

CDR3aa: CATEDPGGEQFF
CDR3nt: TGTGCCACCGAAGATCCGGGAGGTGAGCAGTTCTTC
v_gene: TRBV10-3
d_gene: TRBD2
j_gene: TRBJ2-1
abundance: NA

CDR3aa: CASSLDRGRGQGYTF
CDR3nt: TGTGCCAGCAGCTTAGATCGAGGCAGGGGGCAAGGCTACACCTTC
v_gene: TRBV11-2
d_gene: TRBD1
j_gene: TRBJ1-2
abundance: few

CDR3aa: CASSYSTSTLVTSGGDSTGELFF
CDR3nt: TGTGCCAGCAGTTACTCGACTTCCACGCTGGTCACTAGCGGGGGGGATAGCACCGGGGAGCTGTTTTTT
v_gene: TRBV6-2/TRBV6-3
d_gene: TRBD2
j_gene: TRBJ2-2
abundance: NA